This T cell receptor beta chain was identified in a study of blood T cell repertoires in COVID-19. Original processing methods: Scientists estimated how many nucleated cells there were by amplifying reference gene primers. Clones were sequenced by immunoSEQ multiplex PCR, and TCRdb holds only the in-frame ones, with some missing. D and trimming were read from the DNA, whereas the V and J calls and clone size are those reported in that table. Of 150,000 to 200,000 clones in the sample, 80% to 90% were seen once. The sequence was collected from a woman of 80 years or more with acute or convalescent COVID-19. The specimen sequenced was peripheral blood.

CDR3 nucleotides: TGTGCCAGCAGCTTGGTGGACTTTCCCGGGGGCTACACCTTC. As protein: CASSLVDFPGGYTF. The rearrangement joins TRBV5-4 to TRBJ1-2; D is undetermined. The CDR3 has 14 residues. In germline, CDR1 is SGHNT, CDR2 YYREEE (reference sequence). V dropped 0 bases and J dropped 8 bases, with 14 bases sitting between them. The full variable domain, with the rest looked up from reference TRBV5-4 and TRBJ1-2, is ETGVTQSPTHLIKTRGQQVTLRCSSQSGHNTVSWYQQALGQGPQFIFQYYREEENGRGNFPPRFSGLQFPNYSSELNVNALELDDSALYLCASSLVDFPGGYTFGSGTRLTVV.